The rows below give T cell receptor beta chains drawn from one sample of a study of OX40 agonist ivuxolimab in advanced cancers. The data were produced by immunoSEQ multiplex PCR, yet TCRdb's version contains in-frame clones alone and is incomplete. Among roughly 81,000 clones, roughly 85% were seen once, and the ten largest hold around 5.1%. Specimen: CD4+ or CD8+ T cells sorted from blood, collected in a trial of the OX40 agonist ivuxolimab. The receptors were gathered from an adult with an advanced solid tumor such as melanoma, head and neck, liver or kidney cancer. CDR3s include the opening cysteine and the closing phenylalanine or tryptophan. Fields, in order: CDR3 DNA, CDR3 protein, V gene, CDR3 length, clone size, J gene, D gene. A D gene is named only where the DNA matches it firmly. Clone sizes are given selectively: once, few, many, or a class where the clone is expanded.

CDR3nt: TGTGCCAGCAGTTGGGACTCCTCCTACAATGAGCAGTTCTTC; CDR3aa: CASSWDSSYNEQFF; v_gene: TRBV11-3; len: 14; abundance: NA; j_gene: TRBJ2-1; d_gene: NA
CDR3nt: TGTGCCAGCAGTTTACAGGGGGCCGAGAGCTACACCTTC; CDR3aa: CASSLQGAESYTF; v_gene: TRBV27; len: 13; abundance: NA; j_gene: TRBJ1-2; d_gene: TRBD1
CDR3nt: TGTGCCAGCAGTTTATGGACTAGCGGGAAGTACAATGAGCAGTTCTTC; CDR3aa: CASSLWTSGKYNEQFF; v_gene: TRBV27; len: 16; abundance: NA; j_gene: TRBJ2-1; d_gene: TRBD2
CDR3nt: TGTGCCAGCAGTATCGGAGGGAATCAGCCCCAGCATTTT; CDR3aa: CASSIGGNQPQHF; v_gene: TRBV6-5; len: 13; abundance: NA; j_gene: TRBJ1-5; d_gene: NA
CDR3nt: TGTGCCAGCAGCTTACAGGTTAACTATGGCTACACCTTC; CDR3aa: CASSLQVNYGYTF; v_gene: TRBV5-8; len: 13; abundance: NA; j_gene: TRBJ1-2; d_gene: NA
CDR3nt: TGTGCCAGCAGTATTACAGGGGTGAACAATGAGCAGTTCTTC; CDR3aa: CASSITGVNNEQFF; v_gene: TRBV7-9; len: 14; abundance: NA; j_gene: TRBJ2-1; d_gene: TRBD1
CDR3nt: TGCGCCAGCAGCTTAACAGGGGGCCAGGGGGAAAAACTGTTTTTT; CDR3aa: CASSLTGGQGEKLFF; v_gene: TRBV5-1; len: 15; abundance: NA; j_gene: TRBJ1-4; d_gene: TRBD1
CDR3nt: TGTGCCAGCAGTTTGACTGGTGAAGATCGTGATACGCAGTATTTT; CDR3aa: CASSLTGEDRDTQYF; v_gene: TRBV2; len: 15; abundance: NA; j_gene: TRBJ2-3; d_gene: NA
CDR3nt: TGTGCCAGCAGTGAAGTATCAGGGAACAATGAAAAACTGTTTTTT; CDR3aa: CASSEVSGNNEKLFF; v_gene: TRBV6-1; len: 15; abundance: NA; j_gene: TRBJ1-4; d_gene: NA
CDR3nt: TGTGCCAGCAGTTTGGGTCGGCAGGGCGAGCAGTACTTC; CDR3aa: CASSLGRQGEQYF; v_gene: TRBV11-2; len: 13; abundance: once; j_gene: TRBJ2-7; d_gene: NA
CDR3nt: TGTGCCAGCAGCCTAGATGGGACTAGCGGGCGGAATGAGCAGTTCTTC; CDR3aa: CASSLDGTSGRNEQFF; v_gene: TRBV7-2; len: 16; abundance: NA; j_gene: TRBJ2-1; d_gene: TRBD2
CDR3nt: TGTGCCAGCAGTGAAAACCAGCCCCAGCATTTT; CDR3aa: CASSENQPQHF; v_gene: TRBV6-5; len: 11; abundance: NA; j_gene: TRBJ1-5; d_gene: NA
CDR3nt: TGTGCCAGCAGCGCCCGAGAGCGGAGCTCCTATAATTCACCCCTCCACTTT; CDR3aa: CASSARERSSYNSPLHF; v_gene: TRBV9; len: 17; abundance: NA; j_gene: TRBJ1-6; d_gene: NA
CDR3nt: TGTGCCAGCAGCAGGAGACAGGGGGGCATTCAGTACTTC; CDR3aa: CASSRRQGGIQYF; v_gene: TRBV5-8; len: 13; abundance: NA; j_gene: TRBJ2-4; d_gene: TRBD1
CDR3nt: TGTGCCAGCAGCTTAACCGGGACGGCCTATGGCTACACCTTC; CDR3aa: CASSLTGTAYGYTF; v_gene: TRBV7-8; len: 14; abundance: few; j_gene: TRBJ1-2; d_gene: NA
CDR3nt: TGTGCCAGCAGCCCCATTCAGACCTCTGGAAACACCATATATTTT; CDR3aa: CASSPIQTSGNTIYF; v_gene: TRBV7-2; len: 15; abundance: few; j_gene: TRBJ1-3; d_gene: NA
CDR3nt: TGTGCCAGCAGCCAAGATGAGGCGGCGCAGTATTTT; CDR3aa: CASSQDEAAQYF; v_gene: TRBV4-2; len: 12; abundance: NA; j_gene: TRBJ2-3; d_gene: NA
CDR3nt: TGCGCCAGCAGCCCCACAGGGATCGCCAAAAACATTCAGTACTTC; CDR3aa: CASSPTGIAKNIQYF; v_gene: TRBV4-3; len: 15; abundance: NA; j_gene: TRBJ2-4; d_gene: NA
CDR3nt: TGTGCCAGCACTGTGGAAGCAGCCAAAAACATTCAGTACTTC; CDR3aa: CASTVEAAKNIQYF; v_gene: TRBV2; len: 14; abundance: NA; j_gene: TRBJ2-4; d_gene: NA
CDR3nt: TGCGGGGTTGGGACAGGGAATAATAAGGGTCAGCCCCAGCATTTT; CDR3aa: CGVGTGNNKGQPQHF; v_gene: TRBV29-1; len: 15; abundance: many; j_gene: TRBJ1-5; d_gene: TRBD1
CDR3nt: TGTGCCAGCTCACCACTCCCGCCAGGGGCAACTAATGAAAAACTGTTTTTT; CDR3aa: CASSPLPPGATNEKLFF; v_gene: TRBV18; len: 17; abundance: NA; j_gene: TRBJ1-4; d_gene: NA
CDR3nt: TGTGCCAGCAGTTACTCAGCGGGAGTTTCCTACAATGAGCAGTTCTTC; CDR3aa: CASSYSAGVSYNEQFF; v_gene: TRBV6-5; len: 16; abundance: NA; j_gene: TRBJ2-1; d_gene: TRBD2
CDR3nt: TGTGCCAGCAGCCGCAGAGGGGACCCCGAGCAGTACTTC; CDR3aa: CASSRRGDPEQYF; v_gene: TRBV4-2; len: 13; abundance: NA; j_gene: TRBJ2-7; d_gene: NA
CDR3nt: TGTGCCAGCAGCCCCCCTGGCAAGAGCTCCTATAATTCACCCCTCCACTTT; CDR3aa: CASSPPGKSSYNSPLHF; v_gene: TRBV11-2; len: 17; abundance: once; j_gene: TRBJ1-6; d_gene: NA
CDR3nt: TGTGCCAGCAGCTTATGGGAGGTTCAGGGCCTCGGAAGACCCCGCTACACCTTC; CDR3aa: CASSLWEVQGLGRPRYTF; v_gene: TRBV11-2; len: 18; abundance: NA; j_gene: TRBJ1-2; d_gene: NA
CDR3nt: TGTGCCAGCAGTCCAGGACAGGGAACATGGTACGAGCAGTACTTC; CDR3aa: CASSPGQGTWYEQYF; v_gene: TRBV6-5; len: 15; abundance: NA; j_gene: TRBJ2-7; d_gene: TRBD1
CDR3nt: TGTGCCAGCAGCACCGGGACACATCCCTATGGCTACACCTTC; CDR3aa: CASSTGTHPYGYTF; v_gene: TRBV2; len: 14; abundance: NA; j_gene: TRBJ1-2; d_gene: NA
CDR3nt: TGTGCCAGCAGCTTAGACAGTAATGAGCAGTTCTTC; CDR3aa: CASSLDSNEQFF; v_gene: TRBV7-6; len: 12; abundance: NA; j_gene: TRBJ2-1; d_gene: NA
CDR3nt: TGTGCCAGCAGCCCCCACGAACTAGCGGGAGTTCAGGGCACCGGGGAGCTGTTTTTT; CDR3aa: CASSPHELAGVQGTGELFF; v_gene: TRBV21-1; len: 19; abundance: NA; j_gene: TRBJ2-2; d_gene: NA
CDR3nt: TGTGCCAGTTTACCGGGACAGGGGGCTGCTGGGGCCAACGTCCTGACTTTC; CDR3aa: CASLPGQGAAGANVLTF; v_gene: TRBV19; len: 17; abundance: NA; j_gene: TRBJ2-6; d_gene: TRBD1
CDR3nt: TGTGCCAGCAGCTTAGGCCCGATTAGCGGGGAGGTGGAGCAGTTCTTC; CDR3aa: CASSLGPISGEVEQFF; v_gene: TRBV7-9; len: 16; abundance: NA; j_gene: TRBJ2-1; d_gene: TRBD2
CDR3nt: TGTGCCAGTAGTACTAGGACCGTCAATAGGAACACCATATATTTT; CDR3aa: CASSTRTVNRNTIYF; v_gene: TRBV19; len: 15; abundance: once; j_gene: TRBJ1-3; d_gene: NA
CDR3nt: TGTGCCAGCAGCCGTATAATCTCTGAAGCTTTCTTT; CDR3aa: CASSRIISEAFF; v_gene: TRBV11-2; len: 12; abundance: NA; j_gene: TRBJ1-1; d_gene: NA
CDR3nt: TGTGCCAGCAGTTTAGGGACTCAGGGCAATCAGCCCCAGCATTTT; CDR3aa: CASSLGTQGNQPQHF; v_gene: TRBV27; len: 15; abundance: NA; j_gene: TRBJ1-5; d_gene: NA
CDR3nt: TGTGCCAGCTCACCACAGACAGGCCTTTCCTACGAGCAGTACTTC; CDR3aa: CASSPQTGLSYEQYF; v_gene: TRBV18; len: 15; abundance: NA; j_gene: TRBJ2-7; d_gene: NA
CDR3nt: TGCGCCAGCAGCGTCCCGGGGTCGACTAACCTCCTTTACAATGAGCAGTTCTTC; CDR3aa: CASSVPGSTNLLYNEQFF; v_gene: TRBV5-1; len: 18; abundance: NA; j_gene: TRBJ2-1; d_gene: NA
CDR3nt: TGTGCCAGCAGCTTAAGACAGAACTTCAACTATGGCTACACCTTC; CDR3aa: CASSLRQNFNYGYTF; v_gene: TRBV5-6; len: 15; abundance: NA; j_gene: TRBJ1-2; d_gene: NA
CDR3nt: TGTGCCAGTAGTATCCCAGGTCTGAGCAATCAGCCCCAGCATTTT; CDR3aa: CASSIPGLSNQPQHF; v_gene: TRBV19; len: 15; abundance: NA; j_gene: TRBJ1-5; d_gene: NA
CDR3nt: TGTGCCAGCAGTGCACCGACAGATACGCAGTATTTT; CDR3aa: CASSAPTDTQYF; v_gene: TRBV6-5; len: 12; abundance: NA; j_gene: TRBJ2-3; d_gene: NA
CDR3nt: TGTGCCAGCAGTTCCCCAGCGGGAGGGGTATATGAGCAGTTCTTC; CDR3aa: CASSSPAGGVYEQFF; v_gene: TRBV6-6; len: 15; abundance: NA; j_gene: TRBJ2-1; d_gene: TRBD2